This passage covers 28 T cell receptor beta chains from one sample sequenced in a study of tumor-infiltrating lymphocytes in primary liver carcinoma. The investigators made TCR beta cDNA from about 510 ng total RNA, using a constant-region primer. Construction of TCR beta libraries relied on three successive nested multiplex PCR rounds employing slightly modified ARM-PCR. Investigators reported that the first two PCR rounds, at 9 to 11 cycles each, used TRBV1-TRBV30 forward primers with a C-beta reverse primer. TCRdb reprocessed the multiplex PCR reads with MiXCR, giving one entry per CDR3 protein. The sample records about 330,000 distinct CDR3 sequences, around 60% being singletons. It was unsorted whole blood that yielded blood RNA, and germline DNA was also extracted. The sequenced material came from peripheral blood. The receptors shown here come from a middle-aged man with primary liver carcinoma and hepatitis B virus infection.

This clonotype occurred once. Here the CDR3 omits its conserved ending phenylalanine or tryptophan, so a read error is the likely source. The chain links TRBV11-2 to TRBJ2-5; 14 positions agree with TRBD2. The CDR3 contains 15 residues. Germline CDR1 SGHAT, CDR2 FQNNGV. The CDR3 region is CASSLGLAGGETQYL. The CDR3, as DNA: TGTGCCAGTAGCTTAGGACTAGCGGGAGGAGAGACCCAGTACCTC.

This clonotype has a count of ten or more. The chain employs TRBV29-1 and TRBJ1-1; perhaps TRBD1 as D (5 bases). This CDR3 is built from 17 residues. Germline CDR1 and CDR2: SQVTM and ANQGSEA. Trimming left V 6 bases short and J 9 bases short, with 32 bases between. This chain's CDR3 is CSVRHLGGSDLAVQAFF. CDR3 sequence (DNA): TGCAGCGTGAGACATCTCGGGGGGTCGGACCTTGCCGTCCAAGCTTTCTTT.

The chain combines TRBV28 with TRBJ2-2; 10 positions agree with TRBD1. In germline, CDR1 is MDHEN, CDR2 SYDVKM. The CDR3 spans 15 residues. The V gene end was trimmed by 8 bases and the J gene end by 4 bases; junction bases not matched to a gene: 7. CDR3 DNA sequence: TGTGCCAGCGATCCCGGGACAGGGGCCACCGGGGAGCTGTTTTTT. Translated, it gives CASDPGTGATGELFF. Variable domain in full (rest from reference TRBV28 and TRBJ2-2): DVKVTQSSRYLVKRTGEKVFLECVQDMDHENMFWYRQDPGLGLRLIYFSYDVKMKEKGDIPEGYSVSREKKERFSLILESASTNQTSMYLCASDPGTGATGELFFGEGSRLTVL.

Turning to this clonotype: Since a much larger clone is just one base distant, this may be a read error. The chain couples TRBV29-1 to TRBJ2-3; 7 bases align to TRBD2. V shed 3 bases and J 2 bases; nucleotides not matched to a gene: 11. Looked up from germline, CDR1 is SQVTM and CDR2 is ANQGSEA. The CDR3 is made up of 16 amino acids. CDR3 coding DNA: TGCAGCGTTGATTTTAATATGGCGGGAGTCACAGATACGCAGTATTTT. Translated: CSVDFNMAGVTDTQYF.

This clonotype was seen a handful of times. The V call is TRBV12-5, the J call TRBJ2-6; D might be TRBD1 or TRBD2, each matching 5 bases. In germline, CDR1 is LGHNT, CDR2 FRNRAP. V was pared by 6 bases and J by 0 bases, with 9 bases between. The CDR3 is 15 residues long. CDR3 coding DNA: TGTGCTAGTGGCCCAGGGAGCTCTGGGGCCAACGTCCTGACTTTC. Translating gives CASGPGSSGANVLTF.

The rearrangement links TRBV6-6 to TRBJ1-6; D might be TRBD1 (6 bases). This CDR3 region has 14 residues. Trimming removed 4 bases from V and 9 bases from J, with 13 bases in between. The germline V gene encodes CDR1 MNHNY and CDR2 SVGAGI (reference sequence). CDR3 sequence (DNA): TGTGCCAGCAGTTTTAAGGGGGGCGGTTCACCCCTCCACTTT. It encodes CASSFKGGGSPLHF.

About this clonotype: This may come from a read error, since a much larger clone is one base off. In DNA, the CDR3 is TGTGCCAGCAGACCCTTGGGACTAGCGGGCAACTCTGGGGCCAACGTCCTGACTTTC. This codes for CASRPLGLAGNSGANVLTF. The V call is TRBV6-6, the J call TRBJ2-6; 12 bases map to TRBD2. The germline gives CDR1 MNHNY, CDR2 SVGAGI (reference sequence). The CDR3 is 19 amino acids. The trim removed 6 bases at V and 0 bases at J, leaving 9 bases unmatched.

In this sample, this clonotype turned up many times. The CDR3 spells CASSGEETQYF. The CDR3 DNA sequence: TGTGCCAGCTCGGGGGAAGAGACCCAGTACTTC. The chain couples TRBV12-3 or TRBV12-4 to TRBJ2-5; tentative D call: TRBD2 (6 bases). This CDR3 has 11 amino acids. Trimming left V 8 bases short and J 3 bases short, with 7 bases between.

The table lists this clonotype with a few counts. The chain carries TRBV5-6 and TRBJ2-7; a possible D gene is TRBD1 (5 bases). Trimming cost V 0 bases and J 6 bases, with 13 bases left between them. There are 14 residues in the CDR3. The V gene's germline CDR1 is SGHDT and CDR2 YYEEEE. The CDR3: CASSLAGRDPEQYF. The CDR3 DNA is TGTGCCAGCAGCTTGGCGGGCAGGGATCCCGAGCAGTACTTC.

The gene calls are TRBV28 and TRBJ1-5; a possible D gene is TRBD1 (5 bases). CDR3 length: 12 residues. Germline CDR1 and CDR2: MDHEN and SYDVKM. The V end lost 5 bases, the J end lost 16 bases, and 18 bases lay between the germline ends. CDR3 DNA: TGTGCCAGCAGTCTGAGACACGGGGACTCACATTTT. Its translation: CASSLRHGDSHF.

Comment on this clonotype: A read error may produce the germline difference seen at one junction end. The chain is built from TRBV29-1 and TRBJ2-6; tentative D call: TRBD2 (6 bases). Looked up from germline, CDR1 is SQVTM and CDR2 is ANQGSEA. This CDR3 has 16 amino acids. The chain's CDR3 is CSVEGPRETEANVLTF. CDR3 nucleotide sequence: TGCAGCGTTGAAGGCCCTCGGGAGACCGAGGCCAATGTCCTGACTTTC.

With respect to this clonotype: A single base separates this from a much larger clone, so it may be a read error. CDR3 protein: CASSYGGSSIEAFF. The CDR3 DNA follows: TGTGCCAGCAGTTACGGGGGGAGTAGCATTGAAGCTTTCTTT. The genes are TRBV6-5 and TRBJ1-1, with D perhaps matching TRBD1 (5 bases). The V end was cut by 2 bases, the J end by 7 bases, with 14 bases between. Germline loops: CDR1 MNHEY, CDR2 SVGAGI. There are 14 residues in the CDR3.

For this clonotype: A much larger clonotype is one base distant, so this may be a read error. This chain joins TRBV6-2 or TRBV6-3 and TRBJ1-2; D gene uncertain. In germline, CDR1 is MNHEY, CDR2 SVGEGT. This CDR3 is built from 12 residues. Trimming cost V 5 bases and J 2 bases, with 6 bases left between them. The CDR3 region is CASSRENYGYTF. For the CDR3, the DNA is TGTGCCAGCAGTCGCGAGAACTATGGCTACACCTTC.

The rearrangement joins TRBV12-3 or TRBV12-4 to TRBJ2-7; D is perhaps TRBD1 (6 bases). The CDR3 has 11 residues. V was trimmed by 7 bases and J by 9 bases, leaving 13 bases between them. The CDR3 nucleotides are TGTGCCAGCACTTCACAGGGTGGGCAGTACTTC. Translation: CASTSQGGQYF.

This clonotype has a handful of counts. The rearrangement uses TRBV30 and TRBJ1-5, with a tentative D call TRBD1 (6 bases). The germline V gene has CDR1 GTSNPN and CDR2 SVGIG (reference sequence). This CDR3 region has 13 residues. Trimming left V 2 bases short and J 10 bases short, with 15 bases between. The CDR3 is CAWSPTTGVPQHF. The DNA of the CDR3 is TGTGCCTGGAGTCCCACGACAGGAGTACCCCAGCATTTT.

This chain connects TRBV11-2 to TRBJ2-1; 7 bases map to TRBD2. V lost 1 base, J lost 13 bases, and 7 bases stayed unmatched. Germline V gene sequence: CDR1 SGHAT, CDR2 FQNNGV. This CDR3 is 13 amino acids long. CDR3 nucleotides: TGTGCCAGCAGCTTAGTGCTTTGGACTAGTCAGTTCTTC. Encoded protein: CASSLVLWTSQFF.

To note about this clonotype: Without the conserved terminal phenylalanine or tryptophan, this CDR3 likely stems from a read error. It is unclear where the CDR3 begins or ends on the DNA, so no DNA is shown, and the CDR3 is as TCRdb lists it. The genes are TRBV11-2 and TRBJ2-5. 13 amino acids form the CDR3, both terminal residues included. Germline CDR1 and CDR2: SGHAT and FQNNGV. The CDR3 spells CASSSIAQETRYS.

The sample holds one count of this clonotype. This chain uses TRBV19 with TRBJ1-1, with 8 bases matching TRBD1. There are 14 residues in the CDR3. The germline V gene encodes CDR1 LNHDA and CDR2 SQIVND (reference sequence). Unmatched junction bases numbered 10, after V lost 8 bases and J lost 5 bases. CDR3 DNA: TGTGCCAGTGGGAAGACAGGGGAGAGGACTGAAGCTTTCTTT. This sequence encodes CASGKTGERTEAFF. Combining the CDR3 with reference TRBV19 and TRBJ1-1 gives the whole variable domain DGGITQSPKYLFRKEGQNVTLSCEQNLNHDAMYWYRQDPGQGLRLIYYSQIVNDFQKGDIAEGYSVSREKKESFPLTVTSAQKNPTAFYLCASGKTGERTEAFFGQGTRLTVV.

This clonotype was seen repeatedly, ten times or more. V is TRBV10-3 and J is TRBJ2-2; unclear D gene. Trimming took 2 bases from V and 0 from J, leaving 4 bases between them. Germline CDR1 and CDR2: ENHRY and SYGVKD. The CDR3 spans 14 residues. DNA for the CDR3: TGTGCCATCAGTGAGATCGCGAACACCGGGGAGCTGTTTTTT. It yields the protein CAISEIANTGELFF.

Concerning this clonotype itself: A much larger clone lies one base from this, so it may be a read error. The chain combines TRBV6-6 with TRBJ1-5; 7 bases match TRBD1. This CDR3 spans 17 amino acids. V was clipped by 6 bases and J by 3 bases; unmatched bases: 14. The germline V gene has CDR1 MNHNY and CDR2 SVGAGI (reference sequence). The CDR3 spells CASSGTEGVYINQPQHF. CDR3 DNA sequence: TGTGCCAGCAGCGGGACAGAGGGGGTCTATATCAATCAGCCCCAGCATTTT.

This clonotype was counted many times. This chain uses TRBV6-5 with TRBJ1-2; D gene ambiguous. The V gene lost 2 bases and the J gene lost 0 bases, with 10 bases spanning the gap. Germline-derived CDR1 and CDR2 are MNHEY and SVGAGI. The CDR3 covers 15 residues. The chain's CDR3 is CASSYAAKSNYGYTF. DNA of the CDR3: TGTGCCAGCAGTTACGCCGCTAAATCTAACTATGGCTACACCTTC.

Of note for this clonotype: At one end, the junction sequence differs from germline, possibly due to a read error. The V and J genes are TRBV11-2 and TRBJ2-7; 9 bases line up with TRBD1. The CDR3 consists of 15 residues. Germline CDR1 is SGHAT and CDR2 is FQNNGV. CDR3: CASSLSPGQGHEQYF. Here the CDR3 DNA reads TGCGCCAGCAGCTTGAGTCCGGGACAGGGCCACGAGCAGTACTTC.

To note about this clonotype: It may be a read error: a sequence one base away is much more abundant. The chain joins TRBV10-3 to TRBJ2-7, with TRBD2 matching 11 bases. Germline V gives CDR1 ENHRY, CDR2 SYGVKD. The junction had 15 bases not matched to a gene; V was cut back by 9 bases and J by 5 bases. The CDR3 contains 16 residues. As DNA, the CDR3 is TGTGCCATAAGAGGGACTAGCGGAAATTTTTGCGACGAGCAGTACTTC. This codes for CAIRGTSGNFCDEQYF.

Comments on this clonotype: Compared with germline, one end of the junction differs, possibly owing to a read error. The CDR3 DNA follows: TGTGCCAGCAGCGTAAACAGGGGACCCTACGTGCAGTACTTC. It is translated as CASSVNRGPYVQYF. The chain combines TRBV11-1 with TRBJ2-7, with TRBD1 identical over 7 bases. This CDR3 spans 14 amino acids. In germline, CDR1 is SGHAT, CDR2 FQDESV (reference sequence).

Remarks on this clonotype: This is likely a read error, given that the CDR3 carries no conserved phenylalanine or tryptophan at its end. V is TRBV13 and J is TRBJ2-5, with 8 bases aligning to TRBD2. The V segment lost 5 bases and the J segment 6 bases; nucleotides outside the gene matches: 8. This CDR3 spans 14 amino acids. Germline values: CDR1 PRHDT, CDR2 FYEKMQ (reference sequence). In nucleotides, the CDR3 is TGTGCCAGCAGCCAAGCTCGGGGGGGTAAGACCCAGTACCTC. Translated, it gives CASSQARGGKTQYL.

There are a few counts of this clonotype. The V and J genes are TRBV4-2 and TRBJ1-3, with D uncertain. Germline CDR1 is LGHNA and CDR2 is YNFKEQ. The CDR3 runs to 13 residues. With 1 base removed from V and 4 bases from J, the gap between germline ends came to 5 bases. CDR3 DNA sequence: TGTGCCAGCAGCCAAGCTGTGGGAAACACCATATATTTT. The encoded protein is CASSQAVGNTIYF.

This clonotype has just one count. Just one base apart from a much larger clone, this may be a read error. The DNA of the CDR3 is TGCGCCAGCAGACCCGGGTCAGAAAATGATCAGTTCTTC. Its translation: CASRPGSENDQFF. The chain employs TRBV4-1 and TRBJ2-1; D not resolved. The CDR3 is made up of 13 amino acids. Germline-derived CDR1 and CDR2 are MGHRA and YSYEKL.

Points on this clonotype: A much larger clone differs from this one at a single base, so this may be a read error. The rearrangement uses TRBV4-1 and TRBJ2-1; 11 bases fit TRBD2. CDR3 length: 15 amino acids. CDR1 is MGHRA and CDR2 is YSYEKL in the germline V gene. The CDR3: CASSRTLAGGDEQSF. DNA for the CDR3: TGCGCCAGCAGCAGAACCCTAGCGGGAGGAGATGAGCAGTCCTTC.